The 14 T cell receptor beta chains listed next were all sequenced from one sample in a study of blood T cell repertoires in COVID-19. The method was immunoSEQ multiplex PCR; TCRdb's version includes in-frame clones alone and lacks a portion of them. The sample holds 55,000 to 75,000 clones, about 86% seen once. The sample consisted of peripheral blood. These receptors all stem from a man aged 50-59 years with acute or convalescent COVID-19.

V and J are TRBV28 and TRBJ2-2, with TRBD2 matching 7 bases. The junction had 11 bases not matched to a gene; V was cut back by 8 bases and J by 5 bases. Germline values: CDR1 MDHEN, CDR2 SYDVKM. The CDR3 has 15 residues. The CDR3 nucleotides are TGTGCCAGCTGTTGGGGGGGGTTGGAAACCGGGGAGCTGTTTTTT. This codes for CASCWGGLETGELFF.

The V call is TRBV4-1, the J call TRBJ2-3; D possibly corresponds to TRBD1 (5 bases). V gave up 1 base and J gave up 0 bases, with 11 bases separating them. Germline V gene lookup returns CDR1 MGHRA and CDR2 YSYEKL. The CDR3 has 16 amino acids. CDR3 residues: CASSQVRTSSTDTQYF. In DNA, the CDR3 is TGCGCCAGCAGCCAAGTAAGGACATCCAGCACAGATACGCAGTATTTT.

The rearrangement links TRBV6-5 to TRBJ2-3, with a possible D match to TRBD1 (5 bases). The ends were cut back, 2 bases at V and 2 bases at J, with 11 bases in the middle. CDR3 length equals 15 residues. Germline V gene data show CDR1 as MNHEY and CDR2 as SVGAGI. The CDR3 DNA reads TGTGCCAGCAGTTACGGGGCCCTCCACACAGATACGCAGTATTTT. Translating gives CASSYGALHTDTQYF.

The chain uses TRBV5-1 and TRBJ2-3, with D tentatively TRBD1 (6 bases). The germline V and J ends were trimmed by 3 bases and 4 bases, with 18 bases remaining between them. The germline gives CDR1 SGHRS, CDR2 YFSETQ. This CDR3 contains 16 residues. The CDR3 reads CASSSGQPLGADTQYF. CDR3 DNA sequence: TGCGCCAGCAGCTCCGGACAGCCCTTGGGGGCAGATACGCAGTATTTT. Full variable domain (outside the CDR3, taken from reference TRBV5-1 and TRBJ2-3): KAGVTQTPRYLIKTRGQQVTLSCSPISGHRSVSWYQQTPGQGLQFLFEYFSETQRNKGNFPGRFSGRQFSNSRSEMNVSTLELGDSALYLCASSSGQPLGADTQYFGPGTRLTVL.

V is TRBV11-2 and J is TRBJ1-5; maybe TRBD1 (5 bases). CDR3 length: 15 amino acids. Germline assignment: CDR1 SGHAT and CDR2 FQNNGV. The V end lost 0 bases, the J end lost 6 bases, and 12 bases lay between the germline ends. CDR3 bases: TGTGCCAGCAGCTTAGATCCAGGGAATTCTCAGCCCCAGCATTTT. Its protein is CASSLDPGNSQPQHF.

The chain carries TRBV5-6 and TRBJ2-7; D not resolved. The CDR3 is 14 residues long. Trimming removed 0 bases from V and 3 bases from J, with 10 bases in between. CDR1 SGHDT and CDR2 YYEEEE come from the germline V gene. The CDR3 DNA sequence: TGTGCCAGCAGCTTGGGCCAGGTTGGCTACGAGCAGTACTTC. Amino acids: CASSLGQVGYEQYF.

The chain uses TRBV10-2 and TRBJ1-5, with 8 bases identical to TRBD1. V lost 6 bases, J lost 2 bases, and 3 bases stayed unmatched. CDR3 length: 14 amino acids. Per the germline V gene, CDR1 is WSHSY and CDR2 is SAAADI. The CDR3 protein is CASRPGQGNQPQHF. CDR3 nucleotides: TGCGCCAGCAGGCCGGGACAGGGCAATCAGCCCCAGCATTTT.

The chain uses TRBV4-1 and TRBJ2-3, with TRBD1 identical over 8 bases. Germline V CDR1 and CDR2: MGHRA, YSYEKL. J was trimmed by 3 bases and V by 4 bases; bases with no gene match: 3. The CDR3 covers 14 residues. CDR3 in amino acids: CASSLQGATDTQYF. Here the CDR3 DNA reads TGCGCCAGCAGCCTCCAGGGGGCTACAGATACGCAGTATTTT.

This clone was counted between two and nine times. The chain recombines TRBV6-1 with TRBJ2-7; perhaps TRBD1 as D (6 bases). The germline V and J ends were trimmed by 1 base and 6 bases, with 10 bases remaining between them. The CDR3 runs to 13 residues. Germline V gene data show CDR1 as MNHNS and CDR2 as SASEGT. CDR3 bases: TGTGCCAGCAGTGAAGGGACAGCGAGCGAGCAGTACTTC. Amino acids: CASSEGTASEQYF.

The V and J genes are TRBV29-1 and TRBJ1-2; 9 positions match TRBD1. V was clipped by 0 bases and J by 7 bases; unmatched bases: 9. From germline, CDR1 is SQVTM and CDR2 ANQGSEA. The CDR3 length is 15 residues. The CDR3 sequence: CSVEEGDREEPGYTF. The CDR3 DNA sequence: TGCAGCGTTGAAGAGGGGGACAGGGAAGAACCTGGCTACACCTTC.

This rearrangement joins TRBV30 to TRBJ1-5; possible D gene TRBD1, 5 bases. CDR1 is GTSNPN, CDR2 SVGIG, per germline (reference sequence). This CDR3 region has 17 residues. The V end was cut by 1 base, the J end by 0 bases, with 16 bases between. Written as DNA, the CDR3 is TGTGCCTGGAGTGGGGTTGGTGGGGCGGTTAGCAATCAGCCCCAGCATTTT. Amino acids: CAWSGVGGAVSNQPQHF.

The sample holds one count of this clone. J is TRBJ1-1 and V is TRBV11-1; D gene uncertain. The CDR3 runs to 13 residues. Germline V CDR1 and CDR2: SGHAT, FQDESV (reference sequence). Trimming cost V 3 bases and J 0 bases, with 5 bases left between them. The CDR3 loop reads CASSLRMNTEAFF. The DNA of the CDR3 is TGTGCCAGCAGCTTGCGGATGAACACTGAAGCTTTCTTT.

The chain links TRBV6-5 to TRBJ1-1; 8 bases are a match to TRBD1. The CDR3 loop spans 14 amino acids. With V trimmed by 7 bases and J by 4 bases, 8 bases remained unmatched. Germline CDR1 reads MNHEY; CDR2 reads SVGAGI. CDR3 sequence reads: CASKRGQGGTEAFF. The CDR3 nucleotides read TGTGCCAGCAAACGCGGACAGGGAGGCACTGAAGCTTTCTTT.

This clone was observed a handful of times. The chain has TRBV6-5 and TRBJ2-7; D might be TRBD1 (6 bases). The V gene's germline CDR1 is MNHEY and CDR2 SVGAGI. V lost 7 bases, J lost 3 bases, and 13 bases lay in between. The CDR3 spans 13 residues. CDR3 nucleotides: TGTGCCAGCACCTCACCACAGGGCTACGAGCAGTACTTC. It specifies CASTSPQGYEQYF.